These 15 T cell receptor beta chains originate from one sample sequenced in a study of T cells in Graves' hyperthyroidism and ophthalmopathy. The investigators amplified TCR beta CDR3 regions from RNA transcripts. RT-PCR in the first round (using the HTBI primer set) targeted the TCR CDR3. TCRdb processed the multiplex PCR reads anew with MiXCR; each CDR3 protein has one entry. The sample holds hundreds of thousands of distinct CDR3 sequences, 35% seen once. Sequencing was done on a sample of blood. The receptors here all came from a woman aged 40 to 50 with Graves' hyperthyroidism.

The chain carries TRBV19 and TRBJ1-5; the D gene is possibly TRBD1 (5 bases). The CDR3 is 13 residues long. The germline V gene has CDR1 LNHDA and CDR2 SQIVND (reference sequence). Trimming cost V 1 base and J 6 bases, with 7 bases left between them. The CDR3 DNA follows: TGTGCCAGTAGTATAGTCGGGGGTCAGCCCCAGCATTTT. It encodes CASSIVGGQPQHF.

V is TRBV6-2 or TRBV6-3 and J is TRBJ1-1; D remains unclear. Germline lookup yields CDR1 MNHEY and CDR2 SVGEGT. The CDR3 runs 15 residues. V dropped 2 bases and J dropped 3 bases, with 13 bases sitting between them. The CDR3 nucleotides are TGTGCCAGCAGTTACGGTGAAGCAGCGGACACTGAAGCTTTCTTT. Protein sequence: CASSYGEAADTEAFF.

The chain is built from TRBV6-5 and TRBJ2-7, with 12 bases identical to TRBD2. The CDR3 spans 13 residues. The germline CDR1 and CDR2 sequences are MNHEY and SVGAGI. V was clipped by 4 bases and J by 9 bases; unmatched bases: 4. The chain's CDR3 is CASSLASGRGQYF. CDR3 nucleotide sequence: TGTGCCAGCAGTTTGGCTAGCGGGAGGGGGCAGTACTTC.

The chain has TRBV6-6 and TRBJ2-7, with 10 bases fitting TRBD1. J lost 12 bases, V lost 6 bases, and 11 bases had no gene match. Germline V gene lookup returns CDR1 MNHNY and CDR2 SVGAGI (reference sequence). There are 13 residues in the CDR3. CDR3 coding DNA: TGTGCCAGCAGGATTTCGGGACAGGGGAGGGGGTACTTC. This sequence encodes CASRISGQGRGYF.

The V and J genes are TRBV4-1 and TRBJ1-2; D perhaps matches TRBD1 (6 bases). Per germline, CDR1 MGHRA and CDR2 YSYEKL. Deletions cut 1 base from V and 2 bases from J, with 17 bases between. This CDR3 is 17 amino acids long. CDR3 sequence reads: CASSQGGGANTNYGYTF. The CDR3 region has the DNA TGCGCCAGCAGCCAAGGGGGGGGCGCCAATACAAACTATGGCTACACCTTC.

Ten or more counts support this clonotype. This chain links TRBV20-1 with TRBJ2-2; D remains ambiguous. Trimming stripped 2 bases from V and 1 base from J, with 5 bases between. The CDR3 runs to 13 residues. In germline, CDR1 is DFQATT, CDR2 SNEGSKA (reference sequence). The CDR3 here is CSARLGNTGELFF. The DNA for the CDR3 is TGCAGTGCTAGATTAGGGAACACCGGGGAGCTGTTTTTT.

This clonotype was recorded a few times. An end of the junction does not agree with germline; a read error may underlie this. The CDR3 here is CASSHTFEGNTGELFF. The CDR3 nucleotides are TGTGCTAGCAGCCATACCTTCGAGGGGAACACCGGGGAGCTGTTTTTT. This chain connects TRBV7-9 to TRBJ2-2, with TRBD2 as a possible D gene (5 bases). The germline V gene has CDR1 SEHNR and CDR2 FQNEAQ (reference sequence). This CDR3 has 16 amino acids.

The rearrangement links TRBV25-1 to TRBJ2-1; TRBD2 agrees at 9 bases. The CDR3 extends over 16 amino acids. Germline CDR1 MGHDK, CDR2 SYGVNS. Trimming at V came to 7 bases and at J to 0 bases, leaving 7 bases not matched to a gene. CDR3 region: CASTGKTSGSYNEQFF. The CDR3 DNA follows: TGTGCCAGCACCGGTAAGACTAGCGGCTCCTACAATGAGCAGTTCTTC.

This clonotype was found a few times. V is TRBV12-3 or TRBV12-4 and J is TRBJ1-1, with D possibly being TRBD1 (6 bases). V shed 5 bases and J shed 4 bases, with 11 bases lying between them. CDR3 length: 13 residues. CDR3: CASSPRDTTEAFF. CDR3 nucleotides: TGTGCCAGCAGTCCCCGGGACACCACTGAAGCTTTCTTT.

Comments on this clonotype: This clone may be a read error of a much larger clone one base away. The CDR3: CATSEEQGGEQHF. CDR3 nucleotide sequence: TGTGCCACCAGTGAAGAGCAGGGGGGAGAGCAGCACTTC. The chain couples TRBV24-1 to TRBJ2-7, with D possibly being TRBD1 (7 bases). CDR1 is KGHDR and CDR2 is SFDVKD in the germline V gene. The CDR3 loop spans 13 amino acids.

Notes on this clonotype: With a much larger clone just one base away, this may be a read error. V gene TRBV2 combines with J gene TRBJ1-6; D possibly corresponds to TRBD1 (6 bases). Trimming left V 5 bases short and J 9 bases short, with 17 bases between. From germline, CDR1 is SNHLY and CDR2 FYNNEI. The CDR3 sequence is 15 residues long. CDR3 sequence: CASSFGGRSLSPLHF. The CDR3 region has the DNA TGTGCCAGCAGTTTTGGGGGCAGGTCGCTTTCACCCCTCCACTTT.

This clonotype was seen repeatedly, ten times or more. This rearrangement joins TRBV7-2 to TRBJ1-5; no reliable D call. This CDR3 contains 16 residues. The germline V gene has CDR1 SGHTA and CDR2 FQGNSA. Deletions cut 5 bases from V and 4 bases from J, with 18 bases between. The CDR3 nucleotides are TGTGCCAGCAGCCGACTATTGGAGCGCCGGAATCAGCCCCAGCATTTT. The encoded protein is CASSRLLERRNQPQHF.

This clonotype was counted at least ten times. The V and J genes are TRBV11-3 and TRBJ1-2, with a weak D call TRBD1 (5 bases). The CDR3 consists of 15 residues. Trimming shortened V by 1 base and J by 6 bases, and 15 bases separated the two germline ends. CDR1 and CDR2 from the germline V gene are SGHNT and YENEEA. In nucleotides, the CDR3 is TGTGCCAGCAGCTTAGGCAGCTCAGGGAGGGATGGCTACACCTTC. Encoded protein: CASSLGSSGRDGYTF.

This clonotype was counted a few times. The chain is built from TRBV6-2 or TRBV6-3 and TRBJ2-5; 7 nucleotides agree with TRBD1. The CDR3 has 13 residues. Germline V CDR1 and CDR2: MNHEY, SVGEGT. The V segment lost 7 bases and the J segment 4 bases; nucleotides outside the gene matches: 6. This CDR3 reads CASIRQGRETQYF. CDR3 nucleotides: TGTGCCAGCATTAGACAGGGTCGAGAGACCCAGTACTTC.

This clonotype has at least ten counts. This CDR3 is CAISGTGANPYEQYF. The CDR3 coding sequence is TGTGCCATCAGCGGGACAGGGGCCAACCCCTACGAGCAGTACTTC. This chain connects TRBV10-3 to TRBJ2-7; 10 nucleotides match TRBD1. V was pared by 6 bases and J by 2 bases, with 7 bases of the junction left unmatched. Germline CDR1 is ENHRY and CDR2 is SYGVKD. The CDR3 is 15 amino acids.